A single sample is the source of the 17 T cell receptor beta chains below, sequenced in a study of T cells after yellow fever vaccination. TCRdb reprocessed the 5' RACE reads via MiXCR and lists one record per CDR3 protein. The sample has some 300,000 distinct CDR3 sequences, about 10% seen once; the top ten hold 2.5% to 4%. Sequenced material: CD4+ T cells sorted from PBMCs, taken 45 days after the yellow fever booster vaccination. These receptors originate from a man younger than 35 who received the YFV17D yellow fever vaccine.

The rearrangement uses TRBV24-1 and TRBJ2-1, with 10 bases lining up with TRBD2. This CDR3 has 17 amino acids. Germline lookup yields CDR1 KGHDR and CDR2 SFDVKD. V trimming: 3 bases; J trimming: 2 bases; junction bases outside the gene matches: 6. The CDR3 DNA reads TGTGCCACCAGTGATCCCTTTCTAGCGGGGGCCTACAATGAGCAGTTCTTC. Translated: CATSDPFLAGAYNEQFF.

In DNA form, the CDR3 reads TGCGCCAGCAGTCAAAAGGGGTACGAGCAGTACTTC. This gives the protein CASSQKGYEQYF. The J gene is TRBJ2-7, the V gene TRBV23-1; D is perhaps TRBD1 (5 bases). TRBV23-1 is identified as an open reading frame with a role that is uncertain. The CDR3 has 12 residues. Trimming pared 2 bases from V and 4 bases from J, leaving 6 bases between.

The table lists this clonotype with a few counts. This chain uses TRBV20-1 with TRBJ1-1, with D perhaps matching TRBD1 (6 bases). The CDR3 extends over 11 amino acids. Trimming pared 3 bases from V and 7 bases from J, leaving 9 bases between. Germline V gene sequence: CDR1 DFQATT, CDR2 SNEGSKA (reference sequence). CDR3 region: CSARRQVEAFF. The CDR3 DNA sequence: TGCAGTGCTAGGCGACAGGTTGAAGCTTTCTTT.

This clonotype was detected only a few times. This chain's CDR3 is CASTRSGEGTQYF. The CDR3 DNA is TGTGCCAGCACCCGGAGCGGGGAGGGGACCCAGTACTTC. This sequence joins TRBV6-2 or TRBV6-3 and TRBJ2-5, with 7 bases aligning to TRBD2. The junction had 9 bases not matched to a gene; V was cut back by 7 bases and J by 7 bases. The CDR3 covers 13 residues. In germline, CDR1 is MNHEY, CDR2 SVGEGT.

This clonotype has just a few counts. The gene calls are TRBV15 and TRBJ2-3; TRBD1 matches at 8 bases. Germline V gene lookup returns CDR1 LNHNV and CDR2 YYDKDF (reference sequence). Germline trimming cut 2 bases from V and 2 bases from J; bases unmatched to any gene: 6. CDR3 length: 16 amino acids. The CDR3 nucleotides are TGTGCCACCAGCAGAAGAAGGACAGGGAACACAGATACGCAGTATTTT. The encoded protein is CATSRRRTGNTDTQYF.

There are a few counts of this clonotype. This rearrangement joins TRBV29-1 to TRBJ1-3; possible D gene TRBD1, 5 bases. Germline values: CDR1 SQVTM, CDR2 ANQGSEA. V dropped 4 bases and J dropped 3 bases, with 10 bases sitting between them. This CDR3 has 13 residues. The CDR3 spells CSVVAGFGNTIYF. DNA for the CDR3: TGCAGCGTTGTTGCAGGGTTTGGAAACACCATATATTTT.

The CDR3 sequence: CSARLPPEDEQYV. DNA of the CDR3: TGCAGTGCTAGACTCCCCCCTGAGGACGAGCAGTACGTC. V usage is TRBV20-1 and J usage is TRBJ2-7; D is unclear. In germline, CDR1 is DFQATT, CDR2 SNEGSKA (reference sequence). V shed 2 bases and J shed 5 bases, with 13 bases lying between them. The CDR3 spans 13 residues.

This chain uses TRBV7-3 with TRBJ2-3, with D perhaps matching TRBD1 or TRBD2 (5 bases each). The CDR3 consists of 13 residues. Trimming took off 5 bases at V and 5 bases at J, with 11 bases between the two ends. Germline CDR1 and CDR2: SGHTA and FQGTGA. The CDR3 loop reads CASSGTSIDTQYF. The CDR3 DNA reads TGTGCCAGCAGCGGGACCTCGATAGATACGCAGTATTTT.

This clonotype came up a few times. The chain recombines TRBV30 with TRBJ1-5; a possible D gene is TRBD1 (5 bases). Trimming cost V 0 bases and J 5 bases, with 11 bases left between them. Germline CDR1 reads GTSNPN; CDR2 reads SVGIG (reference sequence). The CDR3 is made up of 14 amino acids. The CDR3 loop is CAWSVSTGDQPQHF. The CDR3 nucleotides read TGTGCCTGGAGTGTGAGCACGGGGGATCAGCCCCAGCATTTT.

This clonotype was counted a few times. This chain joins TRBV3-1 and TRBJ1-2, with a possible D match to TRBD1 (6 bases). The CDR3 consists of 15 residues. From germline, CDR1 is LGHDT and CDR2 YNNKEL (reference sequence). Trimming shortened V by 5 bases and J by 5 bases, and 18 bases separated the two germline ends. The CDR3 bases are TGTGCCAGCAGCTATCCGGGACAAGGTCGGTATGGCTACACCTTC. Translating it yields CASSYPGQGRYGYTF.

The chain has TRBV6-1 and TRBJ1-2; D gene unclear. The V and J ends lost 7 bases and 1 base respectively, with 10 bases between them. This CDR3 has 13 residues. The V gene's germline CDR1 is MNHNS and CDR2 SASEGT. CDR3 amino acids: CASTFDGNYGYTF. In DNA form, the CDR3 reads TGTGCCAGCACTTTCGACGGTAACTATGGCTACACCTTC.

V gene TRBV18 combines with J gene TRBJ2-7; TRBD2 aligns across 9 bases. This CDR3 comprises 15 residues. After removal of 5 bases from V and 4 bases from J, the junction contained 9 bases not matched to a gene. Per the germline V gene, CDR1 is KGHSH and CDR2 is LQKENI. The CDR3 spells CASSSGTSLIYEQYV. DNA for the CDR3: TGTGCCAGCTCATCCGGGACTAGCTTAATTTACGAGCAGTACGTC.

This clonotype showed up many times. The chain couples TRBV7-9 to TRBJ2-5; D not resolved. The V and J ends lost 7 bases and 5 bases respectively, with 14 bases between them. Germline lookup yields CDR1 SEHNR and CDR2 FQNEAQ (reference sequence). The CDR3 spans 13 residues. The CDR3 DNA is TGTGCCAGCACCGACCTTTGGGCGGAGACCCAGTACTTC. Its translation is CASTDLWAETQYF. Full variable domain (rest looked up from reference TRBV7-9 and TRBJ2-5): DTGVSQNPRHKITKRGQNVTFRCDPISEHNRLYWYRQTLGQGPEFLTYFQNEAQLEKSRLLSDRFSAERPKGSFSTLEIQRTEQGDSAMYLCASTDLWAETQYFGPGTRLLVL.

The chain links TRBV4-1 to TRBJ2-3; D could derive from TRBD1 or TRBD2 (6 bases each). Germline CDR1 is MGHRA and CDR2 is YSYEKL. V was trimmed by 4 bases and J by 0 bases, leaving 17 bases between them. This CDR3 comprises 17 residues. The CDR3 nucleotides read TGCGCCAGCAGCCTAAGAATCGGGGGCCGGAGCACAGATACGCAGTATTTT. It yields the protein CASSLRIGGRSTDTQYF.

The chain has TRBV20-1 and TRBJ1-1; tentatively, D is TRBD1 (5 bases). Germline V CDR1 and CDR2: DFQATT, SNEGSKA (reference sequence). The CDR3 consists of 14 residues. V was trimmed by 3 bases and J by 10 bases, leaving 21 bases between them. The CDR3 spells CSASFGPQGEAAFF. In DNA form, the CDR3 reads TGCAGTGCTAGTTTTGGTCCCCAGGGCGAGGCAGCTTTCTTT.

The chain links TRBV5-1 to TRBJ2-1, with D possibly TRBD1 on 6 matching bases. CDR3 length equals 16 residues. Germline V gene data show CDR1 as SGHRS and CDR2 as YFSETQ. The V end lost 4 bases, the J end lost 2 bases, and 16 bases lay between the germline ends. The CDR3 region has the DNA TGCGCCAGCAGCGGACTGGGACATCCGACCTACAATGAGCAGTTCTTC. Its translation: CASSGLGHPTYNEQFF.

This clonotype occurred a few times. V usage is TRBV18 and J usage is TRBJ1-1, with a possible D match to TRBD1 (5 bases). This CDR3 spans 13 amino acids. Germline-derived CDR1 and CDR2 are KGHSH and LQKENI. Trimming stripped 6 bases from V and 0 bases from J, with 8 bases between. CDR3 bases: TGTGCCAGCTCTGAACAGGTGAACACTGAAGCTTTCTTT. It is translated as CASSEQVNTEAFF.